These T cell receptor beta chains were read from a single sample in a study of blood T cell repertoires in COVID-19. Profiled with immunoSEQ multiplex PCR; TCRdb holds only in-frame clones, not every one. The sample records about 160,000 clones, 92% being singletons. Sequenced material: peripheral blood. Receptors were obtained from a man aged 25-45 years with COVID-19, enrolled during active disease. Both conserved end residues are part of each CDR3. D genes are given only for firm matches. Clone size, where shown, is once, few, many, or a class for clones that have expanded.

V	size	D	J	CDR3	DNA
TRBV7-8	.	TRBD1	TRBJ1-3	CASSLAGTGAGNTIYF	TGTGCCAGCAGCTTAGCTGGTACAGGGGCTGGAAACACCATATATTTT
TRBV3-1/TRBV3-2	.	.	TRBJ1-2	CASSQAGLGGYGYTF	TGTGCCAGCAGCCAAGCCGGGCTGGGGGGCTATGGCTACACCTTC
TRBV11-1	.	TRBD1	TRBJ1-3	CASSFEGTAGNTIYF	TGTGCCAGCAGCTTCGAGGGGACAGCTGGAAACACCATATATTTT
TRBV21-1	.	.	TRBJ1-4	CASSKGQGSVEKLFF	TGTGCCAGCAGCAAAGGACAGGGGTCGGTTGAAAAACTGTTTTTT
TRBV30	once	.	TRBJ2-7	CAWRAEYEQYF	TGTGCCTGGAGAGCCGAATACGAGCAGTACTTC
TRBV6-5	.	.	TRBJ2-7	CASSPGTPSSYEQYF	TGTGCCAGCAGTCCCGGGACACCTAGCTCCTACGAGCAGTACTTC
TRBV19	.	.	TRBJ1-2	CASSPSGVVGYGYTF	TGTGCCAGTAGCCCCTCAGGGGTGGTCGGCTATGGCTACACCTTC
TRBV27	few	TRBD1	TRBJ1-4	CASSLTGDLNEKLFF	TGTGCCAGCAGTTTGACAGGGGATCTTAATGAAAAACTGTTTTTT
TRBV2	.	TRBD1	TRBJ1-5	CASRGTGVSQPQHF	TGTGCCAGCAGGGGGACAGGGGTTTCGCAGCCCCAGCATTTT
TRBV28	.	TRBD1	TRBJ1-2	CASSDRGWVANYGYTF	TGTGCCAGCAGCGACAGGGGTTGGGTCGCTAACTATGGCTACACCTTC
TRBV7-9	.	.	TRBJ1-1	CASSGAGTEAFF	TGTGCCAGCAGCGGGGCCGGCACTGAAGCTTTCTTT
TRBV4-3	.	.	TRBJ2-4	CASSQGSGTNIQYF	TGCGCCAGCAGCCAAGGGTCGGGAACGAACATTCAGTACTTC
TRBV7-2	.	.	TRBJ1-2	CASSSPSGVVGGYTF	TGTGCCAGCAGCTCCCCTAGCGGGGTAGTGGGGGGCTACACCTTC
TRBV28	.	.	TRBJ2-6	CASSLLEDSGANVLTF	TGTGCCAGCAGTTTATTAGAGGACTCTGGGGCCAACGTCCTGACTTTC
TRBV6-5	.	TRBD1	TRBJ2-7	CASSSSGTGFYEQYF	TGTGCCAGCAGTTCATCCGGGACAGGGTTCTACGAGCAGTACTTC
TRBV3-1/TRBV3-2	.	TRBD2	TRBJ2-1	CASSQGAGGEEQFF	TGTGCCAGCAGCCAAGGCGCGGGGGGGGAAGAGCAGTTCTTC
TRBV7-2	.	TRBD1	TRBJ1-2	CASSLARQGYGYTF	TGTGCCAGCAGCTTAGCTAGACAGGGCTATGGCTACACCTTC
TRBV7-2	.	.	TRBJ1-2	CASSYSSGSAGGYTF	TGTGCCAGCAGCTACAGTTCGGGCTCCGCAGGGGGCTACACCTTC
TRBV25-1	.	TRBD1	TRBJ2-3	CASTEQGGTDTQYF	TGTGCCAGCACAGAACAGGGGGGCACAGATACGCAGTATTTT
TRBV5-1	.	.	TRBJ1-2	CASSLEGTLANYGYTF	TGCGCCAGCAGCTTGGAAGGGACTCTAGCTAACTATGGCTACACCTTC
TRBV18	.	.	TRBJ2-5	CASSPMRPGTTEETQYF	TGTGCCAGCTCACCCATGAGGCCTGGGACAACCGAAGAGACCCAGTACTTC
TRBV27	once	.	TRBJ1-2	CASRAQGLGNGYTF	TGTGCCAGCAGAGCTCAGGGCCTTGGGAATGGCTACACCTTC